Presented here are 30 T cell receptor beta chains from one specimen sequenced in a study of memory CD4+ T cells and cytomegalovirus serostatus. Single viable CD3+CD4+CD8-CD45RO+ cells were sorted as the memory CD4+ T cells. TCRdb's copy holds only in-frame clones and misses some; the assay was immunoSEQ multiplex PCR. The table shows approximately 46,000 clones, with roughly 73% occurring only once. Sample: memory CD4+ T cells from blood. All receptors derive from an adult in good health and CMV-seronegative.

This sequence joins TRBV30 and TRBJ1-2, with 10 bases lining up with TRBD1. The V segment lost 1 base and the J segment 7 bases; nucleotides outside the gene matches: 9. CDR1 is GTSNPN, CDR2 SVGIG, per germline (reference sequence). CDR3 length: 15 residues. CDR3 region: CAWSDFGTGVGGYTF. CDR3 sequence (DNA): TGTGCCTGGAGTGACTTCGGGACAGGGGTGGGTGGCTACACCTTC.

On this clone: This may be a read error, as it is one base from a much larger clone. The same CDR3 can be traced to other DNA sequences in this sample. This CDR3 reads CASSQGSGRGYTF. CDR3 bases: TGCGCCAGCAGTCAAGGGTCAGGGCGAGGCTACACCTTC. The rearrangement links TRBV4-1 to TRBJ1-2; D possibly corresponds to TRBD1 (5 bases). Germline V gene lookup returns CDR1 MGHRA and CDR2 YSYEKL. The CDR3 has 13 residues.

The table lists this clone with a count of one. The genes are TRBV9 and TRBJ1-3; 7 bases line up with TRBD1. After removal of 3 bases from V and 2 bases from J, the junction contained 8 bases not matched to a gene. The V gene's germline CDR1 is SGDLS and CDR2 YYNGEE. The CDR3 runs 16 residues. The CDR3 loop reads CASSATTGVAGNTIYF. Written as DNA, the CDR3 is TGTGCCAGCAGCGCCACCACAGGGGTTGCTGGAAACACCATATATTTT.

In DNA form, the CDR3 reads TGTGCCATCAGTGAGTCGATTTCAGCTGGAAACACCATATATTTT. The encoded protein is CAISESISAGNTIYF. The chain carries TRBV10-3 and TRBJ1-3; D not resolved. CDR3 size: 15 residues. V was cut by 0 bases and J by 2 bases, with 8 bases left in between. The germline CDR1 and CDR2 sequences are ENHRY and SYGVKD.

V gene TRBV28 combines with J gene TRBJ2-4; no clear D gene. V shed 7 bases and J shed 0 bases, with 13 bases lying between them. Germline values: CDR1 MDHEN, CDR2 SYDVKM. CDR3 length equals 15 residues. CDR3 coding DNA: TGTGCCAGCACCCCCTCAGACGTAGCCAAAAACATTCAGTACTTC. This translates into CASTPSDVAKNIQYF.

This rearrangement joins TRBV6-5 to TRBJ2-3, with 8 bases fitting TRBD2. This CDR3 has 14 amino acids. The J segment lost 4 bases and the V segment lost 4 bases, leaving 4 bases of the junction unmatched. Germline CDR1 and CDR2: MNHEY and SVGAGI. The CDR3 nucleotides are TGTGCCAGCAGTTCCCTTAGCGGGGCAGATACGCAGTATTTT. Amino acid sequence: CASSSLSGADTQYF.

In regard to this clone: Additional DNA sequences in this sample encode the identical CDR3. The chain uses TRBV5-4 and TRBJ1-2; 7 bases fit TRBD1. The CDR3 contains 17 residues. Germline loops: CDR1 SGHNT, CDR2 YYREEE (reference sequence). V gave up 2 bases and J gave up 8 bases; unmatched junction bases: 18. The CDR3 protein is CASSFLVPRQGEGGYTF. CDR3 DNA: TGTGCCAGCAGCTTCCTAGTACCGAGACAGGGCGAAGGAGGCTACACCTTC.

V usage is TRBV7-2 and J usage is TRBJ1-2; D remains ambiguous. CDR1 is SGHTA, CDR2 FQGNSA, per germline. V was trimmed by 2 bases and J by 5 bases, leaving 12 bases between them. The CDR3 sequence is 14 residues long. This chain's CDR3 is CASSLYVRTYGYTF. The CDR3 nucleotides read TGTGCCAGCAGCTTATATGTCCGAACATATGGCTACACCTTC.

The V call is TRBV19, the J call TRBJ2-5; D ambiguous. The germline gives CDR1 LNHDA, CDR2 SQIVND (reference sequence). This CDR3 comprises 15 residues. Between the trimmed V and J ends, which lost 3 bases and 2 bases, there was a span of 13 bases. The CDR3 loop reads CASSIGRNDQETQYF. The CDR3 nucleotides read TGTGCCAGTAGTATCGGCAGGAACGATCAAGAGACCCAGTACTTC.

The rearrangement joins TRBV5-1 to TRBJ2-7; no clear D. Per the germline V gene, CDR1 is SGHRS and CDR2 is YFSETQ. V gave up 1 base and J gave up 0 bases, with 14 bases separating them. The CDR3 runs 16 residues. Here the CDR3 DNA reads TGCGCCAGCAGCTTGACAAGTTTACAGAGCTCCTACGAGCAGTACTTC. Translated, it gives CASSLTSLQSSYEQYF.

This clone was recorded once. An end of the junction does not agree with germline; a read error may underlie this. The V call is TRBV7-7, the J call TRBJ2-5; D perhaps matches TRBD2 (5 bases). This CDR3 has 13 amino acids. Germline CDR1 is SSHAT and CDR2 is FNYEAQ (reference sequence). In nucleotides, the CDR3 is TGTGCTAGCAGCTTAGAGGAGGTAGAGACCCAGTACTTC. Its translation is CASSLEEVETQYF.

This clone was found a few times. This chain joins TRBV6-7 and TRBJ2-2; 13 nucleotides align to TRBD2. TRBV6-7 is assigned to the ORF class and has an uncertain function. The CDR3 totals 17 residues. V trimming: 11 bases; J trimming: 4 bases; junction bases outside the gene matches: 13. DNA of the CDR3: TGTGCCGCGATAGCCCCAAGACTAGCGGGGGGCACCGGGGAGCTGTTTTTT. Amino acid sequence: CAAIAPRLAGGTGELFF.

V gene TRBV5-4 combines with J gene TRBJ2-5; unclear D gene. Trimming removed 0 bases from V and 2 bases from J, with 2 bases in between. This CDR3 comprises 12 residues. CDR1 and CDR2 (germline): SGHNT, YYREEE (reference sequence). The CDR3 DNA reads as TGTGCCAGCAGCTTGGCGCAAGAGACCCAGTACTTC. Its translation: CASSLAQETQYF.

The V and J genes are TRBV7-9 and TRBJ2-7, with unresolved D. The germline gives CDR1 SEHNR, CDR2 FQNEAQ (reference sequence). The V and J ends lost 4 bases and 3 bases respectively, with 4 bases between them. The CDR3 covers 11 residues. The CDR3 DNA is TGTGCCAGCAGCTCGCTCTACGAGCAGTACTTC. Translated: CASSSLYEQYF.

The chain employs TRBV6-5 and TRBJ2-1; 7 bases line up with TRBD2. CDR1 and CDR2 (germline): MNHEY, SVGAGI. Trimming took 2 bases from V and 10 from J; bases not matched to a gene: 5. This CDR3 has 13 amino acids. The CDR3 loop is CASSYVWGGEQFF. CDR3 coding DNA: TGTGCCAGCAGTTACGTGTGGGGGGGAGAGCAGTTCTTC.

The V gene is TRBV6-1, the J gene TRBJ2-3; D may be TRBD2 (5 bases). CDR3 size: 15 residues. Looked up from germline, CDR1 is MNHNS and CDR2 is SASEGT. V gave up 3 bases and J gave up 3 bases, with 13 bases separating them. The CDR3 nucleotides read TGTGCCAGCAGTGAGGGGTTGGGAGAAACAGATACGCAGTATTTT. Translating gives CASSEGLGETDTQYF.

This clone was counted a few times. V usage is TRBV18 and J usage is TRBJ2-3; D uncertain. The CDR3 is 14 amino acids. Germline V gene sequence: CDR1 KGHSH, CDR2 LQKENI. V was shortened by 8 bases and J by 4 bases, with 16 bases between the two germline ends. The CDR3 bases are TGTGCCAGCCACCTTTCGGGTAACTCAGATACGCAGTATTTT. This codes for CASHLSGNSDTQYF.

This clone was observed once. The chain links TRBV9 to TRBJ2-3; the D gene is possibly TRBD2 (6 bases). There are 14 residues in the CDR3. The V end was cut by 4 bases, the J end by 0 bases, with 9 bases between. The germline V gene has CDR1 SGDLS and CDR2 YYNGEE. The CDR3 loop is CASSFGTSTDTQYF. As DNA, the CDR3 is TGTGCCAGCAGCTTCGGGACTAGCACAGATACGCAGTATTTT.

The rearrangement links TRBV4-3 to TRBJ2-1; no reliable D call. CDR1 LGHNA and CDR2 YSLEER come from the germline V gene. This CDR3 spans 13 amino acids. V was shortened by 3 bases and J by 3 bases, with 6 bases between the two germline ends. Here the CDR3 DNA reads TGCGCCAGCAGCCAGGGTATCTACAATGAGCAGTTCTTC. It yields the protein CASSQGIYNEQFF.

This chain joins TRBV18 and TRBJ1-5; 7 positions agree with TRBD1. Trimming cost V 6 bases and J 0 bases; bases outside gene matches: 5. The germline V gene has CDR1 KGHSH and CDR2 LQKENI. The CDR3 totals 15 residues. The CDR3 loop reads CASSLQGGSNQPQHF. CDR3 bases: TGTGCCAGCTCCCTCCAGGGGGGTAGCAATCAGCCCCAGCATTTT.

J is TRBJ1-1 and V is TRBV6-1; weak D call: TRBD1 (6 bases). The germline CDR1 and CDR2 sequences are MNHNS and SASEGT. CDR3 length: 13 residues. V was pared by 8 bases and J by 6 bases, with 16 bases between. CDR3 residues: CASWGSGGPEAFF. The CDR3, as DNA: TGTGCCAGCTGGGGGAGCGGGGGGCCTGAAGCTTTCTTT.

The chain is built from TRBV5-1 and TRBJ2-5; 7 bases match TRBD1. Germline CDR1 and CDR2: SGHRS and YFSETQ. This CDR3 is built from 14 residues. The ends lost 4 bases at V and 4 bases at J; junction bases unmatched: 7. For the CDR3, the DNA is TGCGCCAGCAGCAATGGACAGGTAACAGAGACCCAGTACTTC. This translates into CASSNGQVTETQYF.

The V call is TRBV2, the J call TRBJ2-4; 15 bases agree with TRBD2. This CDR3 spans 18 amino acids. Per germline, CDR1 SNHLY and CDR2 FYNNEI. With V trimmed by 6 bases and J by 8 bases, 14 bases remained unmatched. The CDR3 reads CASRKRPGLAGGGHIQYF. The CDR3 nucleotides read TGTGCCAGCAGGAAAAGGCCGGGACTAGCGGGGGGCGGGCACATTCAGTACTTC.

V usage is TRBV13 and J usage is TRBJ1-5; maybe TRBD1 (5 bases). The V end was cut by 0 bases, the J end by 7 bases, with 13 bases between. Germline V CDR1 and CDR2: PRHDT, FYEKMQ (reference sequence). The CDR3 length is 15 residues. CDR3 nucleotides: TGTGCCAGCAGCTTAGGGCAGGGTCATTGGCAGCCCCAGCATTTT. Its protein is CASSLGQGHWQPQHF.

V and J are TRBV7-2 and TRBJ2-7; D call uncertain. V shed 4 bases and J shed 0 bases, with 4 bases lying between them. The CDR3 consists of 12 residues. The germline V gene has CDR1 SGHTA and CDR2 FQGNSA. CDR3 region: CASSSISYEQYF. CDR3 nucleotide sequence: TGTGCCAGCAGCTCGATCTCCTACGAGCAGTACTTC.

The CDR3 is CASSPGGGAGANVLTF. The CDR3, as DNA: TGTGCCAGCAGCCCTGGGGGGGGCGCTGGGGCCAACGTCCTGACTTTC. The genes are TRBV5-4 and TRBJ2-6; weak D call: TRBD2 (7 bases). This CDR3 spans 16 amino acids. Germline CDR1 and CDR2: SGHNT and YYREEE (reference sequence). V was trimmed by 4 bases and J by 2 bases, leaving 13 bases between them.

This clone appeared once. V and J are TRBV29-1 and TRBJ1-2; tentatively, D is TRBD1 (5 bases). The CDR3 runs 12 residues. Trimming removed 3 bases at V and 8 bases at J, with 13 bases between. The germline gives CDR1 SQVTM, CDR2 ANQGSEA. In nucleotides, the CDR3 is TGCAGCGTTGATCCAGGGTTTGGGGGCTACACCTTC. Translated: CSVDPGFGGYTF.

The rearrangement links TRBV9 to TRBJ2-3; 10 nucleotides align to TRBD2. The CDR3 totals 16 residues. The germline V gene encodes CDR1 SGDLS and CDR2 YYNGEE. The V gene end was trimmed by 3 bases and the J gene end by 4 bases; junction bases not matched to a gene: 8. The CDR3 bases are TGTGCCAGCAGCGAGACTCTAGCGGGGGAATCAGATACGCAGTATTTT. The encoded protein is CASSETLAGESDTQYF.

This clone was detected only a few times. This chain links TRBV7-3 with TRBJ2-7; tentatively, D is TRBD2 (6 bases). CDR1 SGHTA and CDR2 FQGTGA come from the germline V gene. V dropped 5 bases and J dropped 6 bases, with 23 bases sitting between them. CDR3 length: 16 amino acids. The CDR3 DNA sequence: TGTGCCAGCAGCCCTCCACCGGAGGGTAAAGCTACCGAGCAGTACTTC. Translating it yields CASSPPPEGKATEQYF.

This chain's CDR3 is CASTQDQGQETQYF. Here the CDR3 DNA reads TGTGCCAGCACCCAAGATCAGGGGCAAGAGACCCAGTACTTC. The V gene is TRBV5-8, the J gene TRBJ2-5, with D possibly being TRBD1 (6 bases). The V end lost 6 bases, the J end lost 2 bases, and 14 bases lay between the germline ends. Germline CDR1 SGHTS, CDR2 YDEGEE. The CDR3 covers 14 residues.